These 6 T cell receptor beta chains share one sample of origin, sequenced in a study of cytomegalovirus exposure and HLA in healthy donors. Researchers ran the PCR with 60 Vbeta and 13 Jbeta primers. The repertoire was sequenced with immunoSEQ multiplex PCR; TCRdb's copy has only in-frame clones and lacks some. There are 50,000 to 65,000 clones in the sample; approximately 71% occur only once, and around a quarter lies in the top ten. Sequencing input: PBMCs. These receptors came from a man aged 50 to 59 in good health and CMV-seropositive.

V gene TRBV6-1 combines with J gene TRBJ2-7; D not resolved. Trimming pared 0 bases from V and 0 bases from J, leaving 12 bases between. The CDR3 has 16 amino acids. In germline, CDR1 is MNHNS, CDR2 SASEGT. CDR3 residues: CASSEATAPPSYEQYF. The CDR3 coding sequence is TGTGCCAGCAGTGAAGCGACTGCCCCGCCCTCCTACGAGCAGTACTTC.

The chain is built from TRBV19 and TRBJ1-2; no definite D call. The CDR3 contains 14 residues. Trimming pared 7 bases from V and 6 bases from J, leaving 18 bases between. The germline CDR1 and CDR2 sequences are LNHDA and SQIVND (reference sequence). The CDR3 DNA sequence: TGTGCCAGTAACCGCCGGGCGGGTCCTGATGGCTACACCTTC. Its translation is CASNRRAGPDGYTF.

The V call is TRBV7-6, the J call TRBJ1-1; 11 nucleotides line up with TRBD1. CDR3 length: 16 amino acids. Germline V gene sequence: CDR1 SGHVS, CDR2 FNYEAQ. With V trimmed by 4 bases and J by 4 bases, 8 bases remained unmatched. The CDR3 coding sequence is TGTGCCAGCAGCTATGGACAGGGGGCTGAGAGCACTGAAGCTTTCTTT. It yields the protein CASSYGQGAESTEAFF.

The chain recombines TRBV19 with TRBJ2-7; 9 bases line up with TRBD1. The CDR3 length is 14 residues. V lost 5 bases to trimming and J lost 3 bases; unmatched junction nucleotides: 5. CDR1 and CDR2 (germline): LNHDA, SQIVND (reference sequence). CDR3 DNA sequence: TGTGCCAGTAGTCACGGACAGGGGAACTACGAGCAGTACTTC. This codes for CASSHGQGNYEQYF. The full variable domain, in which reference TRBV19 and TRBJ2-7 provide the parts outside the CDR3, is DGGITQSPKYLFRKEGQNVTLSCEQNLNHDAMYWYRQDPGQGLRLIYYSQIVNDFQKGDIAEGYSVSREKKESFPLTVTSAQKNPTAFYLCASSHGQGNYEQYFGPGTRLTVT.

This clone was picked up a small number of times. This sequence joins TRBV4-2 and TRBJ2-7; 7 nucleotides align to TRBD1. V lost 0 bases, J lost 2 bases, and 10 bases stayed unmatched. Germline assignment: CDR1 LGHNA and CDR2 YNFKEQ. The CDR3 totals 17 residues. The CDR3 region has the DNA TGTGCCAGCAGCCAAGAATCCCGGACAGGAAAAACCTACGAGCAGTACTTC. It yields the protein CASSQESRTGKTYEQYF.

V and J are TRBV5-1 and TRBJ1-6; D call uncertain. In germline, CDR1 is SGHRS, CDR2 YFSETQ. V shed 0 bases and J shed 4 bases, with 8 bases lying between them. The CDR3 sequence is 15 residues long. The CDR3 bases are TGCGCCAGCAGCTTGGGGGCACCTTATAATTCACCCCTCCACTTT. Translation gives CASSLGAPYNSPLHF.